This T cell receptor beta chain was identified during a study of cytomegalovirus exposure and HLA in healthy donors (TCRdb year 2017). Regarding the study in general: An earlier analysis of roughly 500 of the donors reported more than 250 Gb of sequence data and more than 90 million unique TCR beta sequences from roughly 180 million T cells. An early release that covered fewer than 800 HLA-typed donors contained 250 to 350 gigabases of sequencing data and 85 million to 100 million unique TCR sequences. Of the roughly 400 genotyped donors, 81% were placed in the genetic ancestry cluster associated with self-reported Caucasian donors. The aim of the study was to test whether cataloging public T cell receptors could identify signatures of past pathogen exposure. The study profiled the T cell repertoires of about 640 subjects by immunosequencing and related them to cytomegalovirus serostatus. Along with the approximately 650-subject first cohort, a separate validation cohort of approximately 110 different subjects was used. To predict cytomegalovirus infection status, the study combined high-throughput TCR immunosequencing, statistical association of individual TCRs with disease status, and machine learning. To study patterns of TCR occurrence, a later analysis re-analyzed previously published TCR beta repertoires from several hundred donors and added high-resolution HLA genotyping. Rather than using new phenotypic data, the later analysis identified candidate immune exposures from TCR beta sequences and from how often those sequences occurred across donors. To decide whether each TCR beta V gene segment behaved as functional or pseudogenic, an earlier analysis of some 600 of the donors relied on high-throughput TCR beta sequencing. Donor age, sex, ethnicity and CMV serostatus were compiled alongside the repertoire data. A later genetic analysis took genome-wide SNP genotypes for about 55% of the 666 donors and used that subset as a discovery cohort. All discovery cohort repertoires had been generated on a single sequencing platform. Both class I and class II loci were covered by HLA typing, at four-digit resolution. The number of typed donors differed by locus: about 620-630 for A, B, C, DRB1 and DQB1; 500 to 550 for DQA1; around 580 for DPA1; and some 430 for DPB1. Four or five DR-DQ haplotypes were handled as single units for association and clustering because linkage in the cohort was strong. Across 398 genotyped donors of the cohort, an average of roughly 200,000 unique TCR beta nucleotide sequences per donor were sequenced, and 15% to 20% of those sequences were non-productive.

The library was produced with the immunoSEQ multiplex PCR assay. For the multiplex PCR, a mixture combining 60 forward primers for TCR Vbeta segments and 13 reverse primers for TCR Jbeta segments was used. The CDR3 region of rearranged TCR beta genes was amplified from genomic DNA with a multiplex PCR assay. On the Illumina HiSeq System, the amplified TCR beta libraries were sequenced as 87-base-pair reads. Per the original workflow: In a later analysis, tens of millions of unique TCR beta chains were counted across the roughly 670 repertoires, and roughly 9.9 million of these chains were shared by at least two donors. Raw reads were error-corrected and collapsed into unique sequences with a nearest-neighbor algorithm that merged closely related sequences to remove PCR and sequencing errors. CDR3 sequences were aligned to IMGT reference sequences to assign V, D and J gene segments. For a sequence to be retained, a match of at least six nucleotides was required to both a V gene segment and a J gene segment. A rearrangement was called productive if the CDR3 had no stop codons and remained in frame with V and J, and every other rearrangement was called non-productive. CDR3 was defined by IMGT convention, running from the second conserved V-encoded cysteine to the conserved J-encoded phenylalanine. The earlier analysis of 587 of the donors excluded sequences that lacked an unambiguous match to a single V gene segment. An earlier analysis of several hundred of the donors classified V segments as functional when productive rearrangements were above 56.7% and as segregating when the standard deviation between donors was above 5%. A statistical classification framework was built to diagnose cytomegalovirus status from the catalog of TCR beta chain sequences. In a later analysis, V and J genes were assigned by comparing TCR nucleotide sequences against IMGT/GENE-DB human TR gene sequences. Using the TCRdist pipeline, a later analysis assigned CDR3 sequences along with most-parsimonious VDJ recombination scenarios. In a later analysis, each TCR beta chain was defined by its CDR3 amino acid sequence together with its V-gene family, and reads without a unique V-gene family were excluded. To address suspected cross-contamination and a sequencing artifact, a later analysis removed 592 highly shared, low-generation-probability nucleotide sequences. In a later analysis, a clonal expansion index for each public chain was calculated from normalized within-repertoire ranks of inferred template counts. A later analysis computed generation probabilities with a VDJ recombination model fitted to out-of-frame rearrangements, and checked the results against IGoR. Hypergeometric tests were used in a later analysis to score TCR-TCR, TCR-HLA and TCR-CMV co-occurrence, with a repertoire-size bias correction applied to the TCR pairs. In a later analysis, false discovery rates were estimated by permuting HLA or CMV assignments 20 times. In a later analysis, co-occurring TCRs were grouped with DBSCAN, and TCRdist sequence similarity was added when clustering was performed within HLA-allele-positive subsets. For co-occurrence clustering, repertoires with fewer than 30,000 or more than 120,000 public chains were excluded, along with about five repertoires with anomalous nucleotide sharing. Sourced from immuneACCESS, this table was stored by TCRdb with only in-frame sequences that have V and J called. A share of the clones is absent; for the studies checked, an unresolved V gene accounts for under half, and the remainder has no known explanation. V and J calls and clone size are as listed in that table; D and trimming were resolved from the DNA. This sample comprises under 200,000 clones, around 82% of them detected only once. The top ten constitute around 6% of the sample.

Including cysteine and phenylalanine, the CDR3 has 15 amino acids. The only DNA kept is the CDR3, 45 bases in frame from the first base. In total, roughly 670 healthy bone marrow donors made up the cohort. At the time of sampling, all cohort members were nominally healthy, though unrecorded immune exposures were likely present. The donor was CMV seronegative and was included in the group of a few hundred seronegative cohort members. A peripheral blood sample was collected from each donor, and TCR beta sequencing was performed on peripheral blood mononuclear cells. Genomic DNA extraction from the blood cell samples was performed with the Qiagen DNeasy Blood Extraction Kit. On this clone: Its antigen remains unidentified. Qualities for individual bases were not recorded, and no much larger clone is one base off.

What the authors observed across the whole study: The study gave a list of about 160 TCR beta chains associated with cytomegalovirus. A later analysis associated 15,000 to 20,000 TCR beta sequences with specific HLA alleles at a false discovery rate of 0.05. According to a later analysis, parvovirus B19, influenza, CMV and Epstein-Barr virus appeared linked to several top co-occurrence clusters. Assigning TCR associations to individual alleles was difficult when HLA alleles, especially DR and DQ, strongly co-occurred. A group of highly shared sequence variants was considered likely to be a technical artifact of the sequencing pipeline. In a later analysis, HLA-associated TCR beta chains were found to be more clonally expanded and to have lower generation probabilities than equally common non-associated chains. The authors suggested that the approach could potentially be generalized to other disease states and immunological phenotypes. A further reported finding was that TCR beta sequences accurately predicted the HLA-A and HLA-B alleles for most subjects in the first cohort. In vitro tests confirmed that a few of the cytomegalovirus-associated TCR beta chains recognize cytomegalovirus antigens. Most TCR sequences were observed very rarely across donors, whereas some public TCRs were present in many individuals. For the cohort, immune exposure information was limited to CMV serostatus. The cohort was sequenced for TCR beta chains only, and without alpha or paired-chain data the features that could be detected were limited. In a later analysis, the rate of TCR association differed among HLA loci, with DRB1 alleles having the most associated TCRs and HLA-C alleles having the fewest. According to a later genetic analysis, donors in an Asian-associated ancestry cluster had fewer N-insertions in productive TCRs than the roughly 700-donor mean. In an earlier analysis of roughly 560 of the donors, most TCR beta V segments were observed in productive rearrangements about 90% or about 30% of the time, broadly matching IMGT annotations. Because HLA typing was missing for some donors at each locus, association tests included only the typed subset. Most CMV-associated TCR beta chains appeared to be HLA-restricted in a later analysis, and the HLA associations seemed to be driven largely by CMV exposure. The 87-base-pair reads could not distinguish some IMGT-functional V segments, including TRBV6-2 and TRBV6-3, so those segments were excluded. In both the original and validation cohorts, the classifier was reported to diagnose cytomegalovirus status with high specificity and sensitivity. Linkage disequilibrium might explain the correlated functional status among segregating V segments, but an unknown experimental factor could not be ruled out. A later genetic analysis associated a missense DCLRE1C variant with V-gene and J-gene trimming of TCR beta chains, and an independent cohort replicated the association. The presence/absence analyses assumed that sequencing depth was roughly uniform across donors, and that assumption may not be true. Because counts were too low, under 20 rarely observed V segments, including chromosome 9 orphons, were left out of the earlier analysis of 500 to 650 of the donors.

The sequence is built from TRBV21-1 and TRBJ2-7; the D call of TRBD1 is as the table states it, not checked on the DNA. TRBV21-1 is recorded as a pseudogene. This TCR was recovered from a man between 35 and 55 years old in good health and CMV-seronegative. The sample consisted of PBMCs. The DNA is as follows: TGTGCCAGCAGCACGCCCGGGACAGGGAAAGGCGAGCAGTACTTC. The resulting protein is CASSTPGTGKGEQYF.